A single sample is the source of the 16 T cell receptor beta chains below, sequenced in a study of Ad26.COV2.S vaccination and SARS-CoV-2 variants. Treatment: over 15 received Ad26.COV2.S at low or high dose, single or two shots; roughly five received placebo; per-sample allocation not given. Day 63 after the first vaccine or placebo injection was the time point for sampling. TCRdb's copy holds only in-frame clones and misses some; the assay was immunoSEQ multiplex PCR. This sample has some 640,000 clones, with roughly 90% found just once. The specimen comprised peripheral blood, sampled in a trial of Ad26.COV2.S vaccine versus placebo. These TCRs come from a person between 18 and 65 years old who received the Ad26.COV2.S COVID-19 vaccine or a placebo.

The chain uses TRBV5-1 and TRBJ2-3, with 7 bases identical to TRBD2. Germline CDR1 reads SGHRS; CDR2 reads YFSETQ. V lost 2 bases to trimming and J lost 0 bases; unmatched junction nucleotides: 6. CDR3 length: 16 residues. The CDR3 loop reads CASSFGGGYSTDTQYF. CDR3 bases: TGCGCCAGCAGCTTCGGCGGGGGATATAGCACAGATACGCAGTATTTT.

The chain uses TRBV4-2 and TRBJ2-1; 8 bases map to TRBD2. V was clipped by 5 bases and J by 0 bases; unmatched bases: 6. CDR3 length: 16 residues. Germline CDR1 reads LGHNA; CDR2 reads YNFKEQ. The CDR3 here is CASSGSAGGSYNEQFF. DNA for the CDR3: TGTGCCAGCAGCGGAAGTGCGGGGGGCTCCTACAATGAGCAGTTCTTC.

The rearrangement joins TRBV10-2 to TRBJ2-7; D is uncertain. Germline CDR1 is WSHSY and CDR2 is SAAADI. The ends were cut back, 0 bases at V and 0 bases at J, with 6 bases in the middle. The CDR3 has 14 residues. CDR3 in amino acids: CASSESRSSYEQYF. CDR3 sequence (DNA): TGCGCCAGCAGTGAGTCTCGGAGCTCCTACGAGCAGTACTTC.

V and J are TRBV6-2 or TRBV6-3 and TRBJ2-7; D remains ambiguous. Germline-derived CDR1 and CDR2 are MNHEY and SVGEGT. The germline V and J ends were trimmed by 5 bases and 5 bases, with 19 bases remaining between them. The CDR3 extends over 15 amino acids. The CDR3 DNA is TGTGCCAGCAGTAACCCGACAAATTTTGACGACGAGCAGTACTTC. Translating gives CASSNPTNFDDEQYF.

V gene TRBV20-1 combines with J gene TRBJ1-2; no definite D call. The CDR3 runs to 11 residues. Trimming removed 5 bases from V and 5 bases from J, with 9 bases in between. The germline V gene has CDR1 DFQATT and CDR2 SNEGSKA (reference sequence). The CDR3 nucleotides read TGCAGTGCTCCCGGGGAATATGGCTACACCTTC. Protein product: CSAPGEYGYTF.

This sequence joins TRBV4-2 and TRBJ2-5, with 14 bases matching TRBD2. V lost 3 bases, J lost 5 bases, and 8 bases stayed unmatched. The CDR3 totals 17 residues. Germline CDR1 reads LGHNA; CDR2 reads YNFKEQ. The CDR3 loop is CASSQTSGRGEGETQYF. CDR3 nucleotides: TGTGCCAGCAGCCAGACTAGCGGGAGGGGCGAAGGGGAGACCCAGTACTTC.

This chain's CDR3 is CASSRGTEPSPLHF. In nucleotides, the CDR3 is TGTGCCAGCAGCCGCGGGACAGAACCTTCACCCCTCCACTTT. The chain combines TRBV3-1 (or the pseudogene TRBV3-2) with TRBJ1-6; 7 bases map to TRBD1. The length of the CDR3 is 14 residues. Germline CDR1 LGHDT, CDR2 YNNKEL (reference sequence). Trimming took 4 bases from V and 9 from J; bases not matched to a gene: 6.

CDR3 sequence: CASSQALAGKNYNEQFF. The DNA of the CDR3 is TGTGCCAGCAGCCAAGCGTTAGCGGGGAAAAATTACAATGAGCAGTTCTTC. This chain joins TRBV4-2 and TRBJ2-1, with 8 bases fitting TRBD2. The CDR3 has 17 residues. The V segment lost 1 base and the J segment 4 bases; nucleotides outside the gene matches: 9. CDR1 and CDR2 (germline): LGHNA, YNFKEQ.

CDR3 in DNA: TGTGCCAGCAGTTACTCTGGACACCCTAATGAAAAACTGTTTTTT. It encodes CASSYSGHPNEKLFF. The chain joins TRBV6-5 to TRBJ1-4, with D possibly TRBD1 on 5 matching bases. The CDR3 runs to 15 residues. Germline V lookup: CDR1 MNHEY, CDR2 SVGAGI. V was cut by 0 bases and J by 3 bases, with 8 bases left in between.

CDR3 amino acids: CASSEATSGQETQYF. The CDR3 coding sequence is TGTGCCAGCAGTGAAGCAACTAGCGGGCAAGAGACCCAGTACTTC. The chain joins TRBV6-1 to TRBJ2-5, with 9 bases identical to TRBD2. Germline trimming cut 0 bases from V and 2 bases from J; bases unmatched to any gene: 1. The CDR3 sequence is 15 residues long. Germline V gives CDR1 MNHNS, CDR2 SASEGT.

The V call is TRBV6-5, the J call TRBJ2-7; weak D call: TRBD1 (6 bases). V lost 3 bases to trimming and J lost 0 bases, with 12 bases between them. CDR3 length: 15 amino acids. Germline V lookup: CDR1 MNHEY, CDR2 SVGAGI. CDR3 sequence reads: CASSYRDIGSYEQYF. The CDR3 bases are TGTGCCAGCAGTTATAGGGACATTGGCTCCTACGAGCAGTACTTC.

The J gene is TRBJ1-5, the V gene TRBV5-1, with no clear D. V lost 1 base to trimming and J lost 5 bases, with 13 bases between them. Germline CDR1 reads SGHRS; CDR2 reads YFSETQ. The CDR3 has 15 residues. CDR3 in DNA: TGCGCCAGCAGCTTGTCGGGATTTAAGGATCAGCCCCAGCATTTT. Residues: CASSLSGFKDQPQHF.

This clone appeared once. V is TRBV4-3 and J is TRBJ2-7, with 8 bases that match TRBD2. V lost 4 bases and J lost 6; bases outside the gene matches: 5. Germline V lookup: CDR1 LGHNA, CDR2 YSLEER. The CDR3 is made up of 13 amino acids. Written as DNA, the CDR3 is TGCGCCAGCAGCCCCCCGGGGGGGTCCGAGCAGTACTTC. Translating it yields CASSPPGGSEQYF.

The chain combines TRBV19 with TRBJ2-6; unclear D gene. The V gene's germline CDR1 is LNHDA and CDR2 SQIVND (reference sequence). This CDR3 region has 18 residues. With 1 base removed from V and 0 bases from J, the gap between germline ends came to 13 bases. The CDR3 sequence: CASSIGTDRFSGANVLTF. CDR3 DNA: TGTGCCAGTAGTATAGGTACGGACCGATTCTCTGGGGCCAACGTCCTGACTTTC.

The V and J genes are TRBV11-2 and TRBJ1-1, with D hard to call. Germline lookup yields CDR1 SGHAT and CDR2 FQNNGV. The germline V and J ends were trimmed by 8 bases and 3 bases, with 22 bases remaining between them. The CDR3 runs to 16 residues. Here the CDR3 reads CASFTRAPIEDTEAFF. The CDR3 DNA reads as TGTGCCAGCTTTACCCGGGCCCCCATCGAGGACACTGAAGCTTTCTTT.

The CDR3 loop reads CASSPSGTLTNNEQFF. CDR3 nucleotides: TGTGCCAGCTCACCATCCGGGACTCTCACTAACAATGAGCAGTTCTTC. The genes are TRBV18 and TRBJ2-1, with D maybe TRBD2 (6 bases). The CDR3 totals 16 residues. Trimming removed 2 bases from V and 5 bases from J, with 16 bases in between. Germline CDR1 is KGHSH and CDR2 is LQKENI. Using reference TRBV18 and TRBJ2-1 for the parts outside the CDR3, the full variable domain is NAGVMQNPRHLVRRRGQEARLRCSPMKGHSHVYWYRQLPEEGLKFMVYLQKENIIDESGMPKERFSAEFPKEGPSILRIQQVVRGDSAAYFCASSPSGTLTNNEQFFGPGTRLTVL.